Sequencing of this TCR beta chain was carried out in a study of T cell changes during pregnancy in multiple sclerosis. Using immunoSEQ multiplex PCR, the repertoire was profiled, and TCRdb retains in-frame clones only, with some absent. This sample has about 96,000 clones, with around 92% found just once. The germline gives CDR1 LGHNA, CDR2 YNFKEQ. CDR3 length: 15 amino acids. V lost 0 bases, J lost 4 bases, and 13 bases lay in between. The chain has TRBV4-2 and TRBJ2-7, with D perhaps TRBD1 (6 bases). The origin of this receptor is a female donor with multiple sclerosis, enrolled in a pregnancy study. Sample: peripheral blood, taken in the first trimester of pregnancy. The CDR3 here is CASSQDGQGGYEQYF. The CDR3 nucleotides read TGTGCCAGCAGCCAAGACGGGCAAGGGGGATACGAGCAGTACTTC.